Listed below are T cell receptor beta chains from one sample, sequenced in a study of OX40 agonist ivuxolimab in advanced cancers. Only in-frame clones appear in the TCRdb table, and some are missing; sequencing was by immunoSEQ multiplex PCR. The data contain tens of thousands of clones, roughly 85% of them singletons. Sequencing was performed on CD4+ or CD8+ T cells sorted from blood, taken in a trial of the OX40 agonist ivuxolimab. These receptors came from an adult with an advanced solid tumor such as melanoma, head and neck, liver or kidney cancer. The CDR3 runs from the conserved cysteine through the conserved F or W. The D gene is left open where the match is weak. Only part of the rows carry a size: once, few, many, or a class if the clone is expanded.

>TRBD2|TRBV4-1|TRBJ2-5|NA
TGCGCCAGCAGCCAGGGAGGGAGCGGGGGGCCGATACAAGAGACCCAGTACTTC
CASSQGGSGGPIQETQYF
>NA|TRBV5-1|TRBJ2-7|NA
TGCGCCAGCAGCTCCCCCGGGCCCGTCTCCTACGAGCAGTACTTC
CASSSPGPVSYEQYF
>NA|TRBV18|TRBJ1-2|NA
TGTGCCAGCTCACCACCAGCTTGGGTGGGGGACTACACCTTC
CASSPPAWVGDYTF
>NA|TRBV11-3|TRBJ1-2|NA
TGTGCCAGCAGCTTAGGTGGCAGCGACTATGGCTACACCTTC
CASSLGGSDYGYTF
>NA|TRBV6-6|TRBJ1-6|NA
TGTGCCAGCAGTTATTGGGGGATGGGTTCACCCCTCCACTTT
CASSYWGMGSPLHF
>TRBD2|TRBV14|TRBJ2-3|NA
TGTGCCAGCAGCCGACATCCGGGACTAGCCACAGATACGCAGTATTTT
CASSRHPGLATDTQYF
>TRBD2|TRBV9|TRBJ2-1|NA
TGTGCCAGCAGCCATGCTTTGGGGGCTAGCGGGAGCTCCTACAATGAGCAGTTCTTC
CASSHALGASGSSYNEQFF
>NA|TRBV14|TRBJ1-2|NA
TGTGCCAGCAGCGATGGAACAGGGATTAGAAACTATGGCTACACCTTC
CASSDGTGIRNYGYTF
>TRBD2|TRBV7-9|TRBJ2-1|NA
TGTGCCAGCAGCTTAGCGGGGGGGACCTTCTCCTACAATGAGCAGTTCTTC
CASSLAGGTFSYNEQFF
>NA|TRBV2|TRBJ1-1|few
TGTGCCAGCAGTGGGAGCAGGGAGGGAGCTTTCTTT
CASSGSREGAFF
>TRBD2|TRBV7-9|TRBJ2-5|NA
TGTGCCACCCCTCGAGGTAGCGGGGATACGGAGACCCAGTACTTC
CATPRGSGDTETQYF
>NA|TRBV2|TRBJ1-2|NA
TGTGCCAGCAGTCCCAGGACGCTTTATGGCTACACCTTC
CASSPRTLYGYTF
>NA|TRBV27|TRBJ1-4|NA
TGTGCCAGCAGTTCATGGGGTTTGGGGGAAGGGAATGAAAAACTGTTTTTT
CASSSWGLGEGNEKLFF
>NA|TRBV6-4|TRBJ2-1|NA
TGTGCCAGCAGTGAGGAAGGGACCACCTACAATGAGCAGTTCTTC
CASSEEGTTYNEQFF
>NA|TRBV5-1|TRBJ1-1|once
TGCGCCAGCAGCCTGTTAAACAGGGAGAACACTGAAGCTTTCTTT
CASSLLNRENTEAFF
>TRBD2|TRBV6-4|TRBJ2-3|NA
TGTGCCAGCAGACCGGGACTAGCGTCGGATACGCAGTATTTT
CASRPGLASDTQYF
>TRBD2|TRBV11-3|TRBJ2-5|few
TGTGCCAGCAGCTTAGCGCGGGGGTTAGAGACCCAGTACTTC
CASSLARGLETQYF
>NA|TRBV2|TRBJ1-6|NA
TGTGCCAGCAGTGAACGAGGGCGATCCTATAATTCACCCCTCCACTTT
CASSERGRSYNSPLHF
>NA|TRBV5-6|TRBJ1-1|NA
TGTGCCAGCAGGGGAAGACTGGGGCAACTGAGGAGTCTGAACACTGAAGCTTTCTTT
CASRGRLGQLRSLNTEAFF
>TRBD2|TRBV29-1|TRBJ2-1|NA
TGCAGCGTTGAAGATCCTAGGACCGGGACTAGCGGGAGCTGGTCCTACAATGAGCAGTTCTTC
CSVEDPRTGTSGSWSYNEQFF
>TRBD1|TRBV28|TRBJ1-5|NA
TGTGCCAGCAGTTTACCCCCGGGACAGCATCAGCCCCAGCATTTT
CASSLPPGQHQPQHF
>TRBD1|TRBV25-1|TRBJ1-1|NA
TGTGCCAGCTACTACGGGACAGGGGAAGCTTTCTTT
CASYYGTGEAFF
>TRBD1|TRBV7-8|TRBJ1-5|NA
TGTGCCAGCAGCTTCGGGACAGGGTTCCAGCCCCAGCATTTT
CASSFGTGFQPQHF
>NA|TRBV27|TRBJ1-2|once
TGTGCCAGCAGCTCACACACGGGGCCTTATGGCTACACCTTC
CASSSHTGPYGYTF
>TRBD2|TRBV4-1|TRBJ2-5|few
TGCGCCAGCAGCCAAGATTACAGCGGGGGGGAAGAAGAGACCCAGTACTTC
CASSQDYSGGEEETQYF
>TRBD2|TRBV9|TRBJ2-7|NA
TGTGCCAGCAGCGGGGGACTAGCGGCGGCCTACGAGCAGTACTTC
CASSGGLAAAYEQYF
>NA|TRBV6-1|TRBJ1-5|NA
TGTGCCAGCAGTGAATCGGGGACACTTCAGCCCCAGCATTTT
CASSESGTLQPQHF
>TRBD1|TRBV6-5|TRBJ1-1|NA
TGTGCCAGCAGCCGGGACAGGGATCACGCAGCTTTCTTT
CASSRDRDHAAFF
>TRBD2|TRBV6-5|TRBJ2-7|NA
TGTGCCAGCAGTTACCGGGGGGGGCGATCTAGTGAGCAGTACTTC
CASSYRGGRSSEQYF
>TRBD1|TRBV7-6|TRBJ2-1|NA
TGTGCCAGCAGCTTGGGACAGTACAATGAGCAGTTCTTC
CASSLGQYNEQFF
>NA|TRBV10-1|TRBJ1-2|few
TGCGCCAGCAGTGCCGGCTATGGCTACACCTTC
CASSAGYGYTF
>TRBD2|TRBV4-3|TRBJ2-3|NA
TGCGCCAGCAGCCAAGGTTATAGCGGGAGTGGGGATACGCAGTATTTT
CASSQGYSGSGDTQYF
>TRBD1|TRBV7-2|TRBJ2-1|NA
TGTGCCAGCAGCTTTGACAGGGGATCCTACAATGAGCAGTTCTTC
CASSFDRGSYNEQFF
>TRBD1|TRBV13|TRBJ2-1|NA
TGTGCCAGCAGGACAGGGAGCACTGAGCAGTTCTTC
CASRTGSTEQFF
>NA|TRBV11-2|TRBJ1-3|NA
TGTGCCAGCAGTGACCAACGGGGAAACACCATATATTTT
CASSDQRGNTIYF
>NA|TRBV4-3|TRBJ1-6|once
TGCGCCAGCAGCCAAGAGAGGGGGAATTCACCCCTCCACTTT
CASSQERGNSPLHF
>NA|TRBV6-1|TRBJ2-7|NA
TGTGCCAGCAGTGATGACTACGAGCAGTACTTC
CASSDDYEQYF
>NA|TRBV5-6|TRBJ1-2|few
TGTGCCAGCAGCTTGGTAACGGCCTATGGCTACACCTTC
CASSLVTAYGYTF
>TRBD1|TRBV5-6|TRBJ2-1|NA
TGTGCCAGCAGCCCGTACAGGGGTGCCTACAATGAGCAGTTCTTC
CASSPYRGAYNEQFF
>NA|TRBV7-9|TRBJ2-7|once
TGTGCCAGCAGCTCGGGACGGTTCTACGAGCAGTACTTC
CASSSGRFYEQYF
>NA|TRBV30|TRBJ1-3|NA
TGTGCCTGGAGTAGGGGGGGAAACACCATATATTTT
CAWSRGGNTIYF
>TRBD2|TRBV7-9|TRBJ2-5|NA
TGTGCCAGCAGCAGGACTAGCGGGAGGCAACGAGAGACCCAGTACTTC
CASSRTSGRQRETQYF
>NA|TRBV5-4|TRBJ1-1|few
TGTGCCAGCAGCTTGCAACCCCCAGGGAAGAGGGACACTGAAGCTTTCTTT
CASSLQPPGKRDTEAFF
>NA|TRBV20-1|TRBJ2-7|NA
TGCAGTGCTCCAACAAGATACGAGCAGTACTTC
CSAPTRYEQYF
>NA|TRBV7-6|TRBJ1-2|NA
TGTGCCAGCAGCTTAGACGGTAGGAAGGATGGCTACACCTTC
CASSLDGRKDGYTF